This TCR beta chain was sequenced in a study of lymphopenia after photon versus proton radiotherapy (dated by TCRdb to between 2017 and 2020). Regarding the complete study: The study compared the immunological effects of photon versus proton radiation therapy in patients with gastrointestinal tumors who developed high-grade lymphopenia. The goal of the study was to describe how the two radiation modalities differ in their effects on the immune system. The cohort comprised about 19 patients with gastrointestinal tumors who received either photon or proton therapy and then developed lymphopenia.

The V and J ends are trimmed by 1 base and 4 bases, leaving 11 bases between them. Including the terminal cysteine and phenylalanine, the CDR3 comprises 14 residues. The sequence is cut down to CDR3 DNA, 42 bases in frame from base 1. The germline V gene provides CDR1 SGHRS and CDR2 YFSETQ. The research as a whole found: Once the lymphocyte count had reached its nadir, the repertoires of photon-treated patients showed oligoclonal expansion, particularly of CD8+ Temra cells, and this expansion drove the decline in diversity. The authors looked at the survival association only in patients who died, and they framed better survival with proton therapy as a possibility rather than a demonstrated result. Across the cohort, among patients who died, a greater drop in TCR diversity after the nadir was inversely correlated with overall survival time. During treatment, patients who received proton therapy stayed relatively stable, whereas patients who received photon therapy lost naive T cells and TCR diversity and gained effector/memory populations.

With regard to this clone: Its antigen is not yet known. No base-level quality is on record; no much larger clone is a single base apart.

The library was built by means of the immunoSEQ multiplex PCR assay. Deep sequencing of rearranged TCR beta loci, alongside multiparametric flow cytometry, was used to profile T cell repertoires. TCRdb's version of the immuneACCESS table is confined to in-frame rearrangements and falls short of the full clone set. An unresolved V gene accounts for under half of the shortfall where checked; the remainder is of unknown origin. This sample holds 60,000 or so clones; approximately 90% were observed only once. The ten biggest clones cover 10% to 15% of the sample. The specimen was peripheral blood, collected from a patient treated with proton-based radiotherapy. The chain is assembled from TRBV5-1 and TRBJ1-2; confidence is insufficient to name the D gene. The TCR comes from a man older than 75 with esophageal cancer. The nucleotide sequence reads TGCGCCAGCAGCTTGATAAGTTTAATCTATGGCTACACCTTC. Translated, this gives CASSLISLIYGYTF.